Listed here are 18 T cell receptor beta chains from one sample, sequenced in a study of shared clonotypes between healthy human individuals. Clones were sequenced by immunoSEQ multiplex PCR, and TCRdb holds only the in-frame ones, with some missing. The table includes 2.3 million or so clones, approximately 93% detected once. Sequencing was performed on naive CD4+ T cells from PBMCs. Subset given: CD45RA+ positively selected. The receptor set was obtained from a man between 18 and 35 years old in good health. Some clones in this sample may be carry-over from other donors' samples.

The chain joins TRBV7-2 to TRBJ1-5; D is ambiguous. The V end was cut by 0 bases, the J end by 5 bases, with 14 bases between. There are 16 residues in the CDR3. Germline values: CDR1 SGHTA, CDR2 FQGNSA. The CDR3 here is CASSLALGNLHQPQHF. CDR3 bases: TGTGCCAGCAGCTTAGCGTTAGGGAACCTACATCAGCCCCAGCATTTT.

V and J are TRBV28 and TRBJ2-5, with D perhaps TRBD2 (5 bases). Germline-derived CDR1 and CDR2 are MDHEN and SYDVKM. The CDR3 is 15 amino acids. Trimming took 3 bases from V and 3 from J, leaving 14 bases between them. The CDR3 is CASSFPRVGEETQYF. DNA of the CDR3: TGTGCCAGCAGTTTCCCCCGAGTGGGAGAAGAGACCCAGTACTTC.

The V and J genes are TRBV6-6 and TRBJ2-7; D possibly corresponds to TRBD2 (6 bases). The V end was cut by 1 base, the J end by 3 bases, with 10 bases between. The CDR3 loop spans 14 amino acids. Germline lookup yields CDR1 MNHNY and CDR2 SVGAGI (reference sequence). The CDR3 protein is CASSYWDGSYEQYF. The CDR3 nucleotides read TGTGCCAGCAGTTACTGGGACGGGAGCTACGAGCAGTACTTC.

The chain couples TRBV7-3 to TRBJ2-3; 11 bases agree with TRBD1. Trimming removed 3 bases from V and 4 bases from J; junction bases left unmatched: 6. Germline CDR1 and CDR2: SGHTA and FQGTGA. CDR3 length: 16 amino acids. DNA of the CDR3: TGTGCCAGCAGCTTGACCCGGGACAGGGGGGCAGATACGCAGTATTTT. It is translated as CASSLTRDRGADTQYF.

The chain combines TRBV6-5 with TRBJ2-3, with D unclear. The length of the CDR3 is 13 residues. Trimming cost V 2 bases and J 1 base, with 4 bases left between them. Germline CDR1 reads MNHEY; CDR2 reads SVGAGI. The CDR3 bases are TGTGCCAGCAGTTACGCCCGCACAGATACGCAGTATTTT. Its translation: CASSYARTDTQYF.

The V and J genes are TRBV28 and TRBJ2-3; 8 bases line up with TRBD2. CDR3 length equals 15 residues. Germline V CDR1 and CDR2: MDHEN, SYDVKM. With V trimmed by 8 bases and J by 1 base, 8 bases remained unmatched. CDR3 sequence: CASDPALAGTDTQYF. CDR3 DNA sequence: TGTGCCAGCGACCCCGCACTAGCGGGCACAGATACGCAGTATTTT.

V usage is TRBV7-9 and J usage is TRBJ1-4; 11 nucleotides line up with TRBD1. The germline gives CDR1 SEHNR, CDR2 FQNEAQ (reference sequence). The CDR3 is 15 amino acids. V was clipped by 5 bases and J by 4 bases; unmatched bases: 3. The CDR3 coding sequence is TGTGCCAGCAGCCAGGGACAGGGGGTTAATGAAAAACTGTTTTTT. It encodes CASSQGQGVNEKLFF. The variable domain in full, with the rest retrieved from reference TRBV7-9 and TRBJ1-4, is DTGVSQNPRHKITKRGQNVTFRCDPISEHNRLYWYRQTLGQGPEFLTYFQNEAQLEKSRLLSDRFSAERPKGSFSTLEIQRTEQGDSAMYLCASSQGQGVNEKLFFGSGTQLSVL.

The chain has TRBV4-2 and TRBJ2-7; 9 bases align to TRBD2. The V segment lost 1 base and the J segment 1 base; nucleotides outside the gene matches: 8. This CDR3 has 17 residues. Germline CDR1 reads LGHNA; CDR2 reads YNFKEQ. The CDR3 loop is CASSQGAGGPPSYEQYF. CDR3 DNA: TGTGCCAGCAGCCAAGGAGCGGGGGGCCCCCCATCCTACGAGCAGTACTTC.

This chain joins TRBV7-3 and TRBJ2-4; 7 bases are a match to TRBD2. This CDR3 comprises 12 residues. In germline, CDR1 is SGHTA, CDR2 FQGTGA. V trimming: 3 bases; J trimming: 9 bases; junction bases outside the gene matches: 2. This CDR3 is CASSLGRGIQYF. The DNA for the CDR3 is TGTGCCAGCAGCTTGGGGAGGGGCATTCAGTACTTC.

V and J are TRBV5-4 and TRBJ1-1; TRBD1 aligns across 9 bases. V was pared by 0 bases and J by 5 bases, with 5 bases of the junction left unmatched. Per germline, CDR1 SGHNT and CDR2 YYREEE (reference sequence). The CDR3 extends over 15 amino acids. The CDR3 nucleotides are TGTGCCAGCAGCTTGGATGTGACAGGGGGAACTGAAGCTTTCTTT. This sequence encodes CASSLDVTGGTEAFF.

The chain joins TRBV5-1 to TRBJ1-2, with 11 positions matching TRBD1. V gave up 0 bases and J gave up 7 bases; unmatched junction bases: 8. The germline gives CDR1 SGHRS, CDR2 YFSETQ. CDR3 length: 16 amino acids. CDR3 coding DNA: TGCGCCAGCAGCTTGGACTATGGACAGGGGGCCTCTGGCTACACCTTC. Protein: CASSLDYGQGASGYTF.

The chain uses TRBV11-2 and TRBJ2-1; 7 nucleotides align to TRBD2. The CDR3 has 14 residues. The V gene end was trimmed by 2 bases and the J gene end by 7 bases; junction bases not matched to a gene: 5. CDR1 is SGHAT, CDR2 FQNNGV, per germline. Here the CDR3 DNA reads TGTGCCAGCAGCTTAACCGGGAGGAGGAATGAGCAGTTCTTC. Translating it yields CASSLTGRRNEQFF.

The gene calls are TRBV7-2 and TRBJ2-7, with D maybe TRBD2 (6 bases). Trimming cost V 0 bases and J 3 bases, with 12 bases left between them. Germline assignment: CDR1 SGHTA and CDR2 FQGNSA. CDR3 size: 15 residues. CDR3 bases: TGTGCCAGCAGCTTAGCCGCGGGATGGTTCTACGAGCAGTACTTC. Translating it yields CASSLAAGWFYEQYF.

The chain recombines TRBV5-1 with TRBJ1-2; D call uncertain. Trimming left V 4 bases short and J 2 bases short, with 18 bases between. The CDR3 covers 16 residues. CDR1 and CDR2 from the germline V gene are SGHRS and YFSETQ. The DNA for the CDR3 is TGCGCCAGCAGCCCATCGGGTTCCAATATCAACTATGGCTACACCTTC. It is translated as CASSPSGSNINYGYTF.

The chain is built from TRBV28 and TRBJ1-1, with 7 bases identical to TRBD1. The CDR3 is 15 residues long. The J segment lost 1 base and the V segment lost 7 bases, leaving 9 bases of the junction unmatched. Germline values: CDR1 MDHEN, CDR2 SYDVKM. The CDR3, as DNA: TGTGCCAGCACCCCAGGGGGGACTCAGAACACTGAAGCTTTCTTT. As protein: CASTPGGTQNTEAFF.

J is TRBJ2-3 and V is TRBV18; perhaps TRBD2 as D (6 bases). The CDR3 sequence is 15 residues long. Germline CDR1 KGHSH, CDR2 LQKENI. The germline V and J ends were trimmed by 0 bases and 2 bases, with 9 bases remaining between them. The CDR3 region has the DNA TGTGCCAGCTCACCACCAATAGCGGCCACAGATACGCAGTATTTT. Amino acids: CASSPPIAATDTQYF.

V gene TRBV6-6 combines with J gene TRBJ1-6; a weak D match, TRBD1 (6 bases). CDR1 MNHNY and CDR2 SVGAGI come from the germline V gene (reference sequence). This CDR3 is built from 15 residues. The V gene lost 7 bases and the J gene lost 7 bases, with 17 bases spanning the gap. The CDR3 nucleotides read TGTGCCAGCACCGAACAGGGTCCCGAGAATTCACCCCTCCACTTT. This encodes CASTEQGPENSPLHF.

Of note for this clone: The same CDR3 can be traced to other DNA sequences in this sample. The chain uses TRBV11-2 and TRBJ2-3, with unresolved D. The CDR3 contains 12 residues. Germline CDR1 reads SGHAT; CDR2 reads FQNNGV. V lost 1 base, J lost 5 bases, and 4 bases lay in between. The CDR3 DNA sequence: TGTGCCAGCAGCTTAGTTGGAGATACGCAGTATTTT. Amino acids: CASSLVGDTQYF.